This TCR beta chain comes out of a study of T cells in Graves' hyperthyroidism and ophthalmopathy. Comments on this clonotype: A clone one base away is much larger, so this may be a read error.

Researchers amplified the TCR beta CDR3 regions from RNA transcripts. Carried out on the TCR CDR3, a first-round RT-PCR used the HTBI primer set. In TCRdb, the multiplex PCR reads were re-called with MiXCR into one record per CDR3 protein. The table shows more than 300,000 distinct CDR3 sequences, with about 13% occurring only once. Per the germline V gene, CDR1 is KGHDR and CDR2 is SFDVKD. With V trimmed by 3 bases and J by 4 bases, 7 bases remained unmatched. The CDR3 sequence is 16 residues long. Sequenced sample: blood. The chain recombines TRBV24-1 with TRBJ2-1; 8 positions agree with TRBD2. The receptor's source is a young woman with Graves' hyperthyroidism. In nucleotides, the CDR3 is TGTGCCACCAGTGATCCACGGGAGGGCCGGTACAATGAGCAGTTCTTC. Its translation: CATSDPREGRYNEQFF.